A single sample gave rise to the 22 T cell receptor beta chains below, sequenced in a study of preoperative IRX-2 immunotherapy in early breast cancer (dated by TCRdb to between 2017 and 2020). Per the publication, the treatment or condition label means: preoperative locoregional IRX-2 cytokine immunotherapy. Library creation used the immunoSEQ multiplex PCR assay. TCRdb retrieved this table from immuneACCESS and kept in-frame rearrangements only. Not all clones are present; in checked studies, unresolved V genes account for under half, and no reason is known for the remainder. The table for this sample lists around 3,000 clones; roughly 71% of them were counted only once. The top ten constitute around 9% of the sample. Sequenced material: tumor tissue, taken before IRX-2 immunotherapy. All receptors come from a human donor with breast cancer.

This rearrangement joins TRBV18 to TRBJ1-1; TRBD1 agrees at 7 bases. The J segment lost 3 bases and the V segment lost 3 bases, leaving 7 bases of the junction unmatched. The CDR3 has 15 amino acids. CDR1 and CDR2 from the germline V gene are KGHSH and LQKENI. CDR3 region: CASSPLGQPDTEAFF. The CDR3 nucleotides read TGTGCCAGCTCACCGCTGGGACAGCCCGACACTGAAGCTTTCTTT.

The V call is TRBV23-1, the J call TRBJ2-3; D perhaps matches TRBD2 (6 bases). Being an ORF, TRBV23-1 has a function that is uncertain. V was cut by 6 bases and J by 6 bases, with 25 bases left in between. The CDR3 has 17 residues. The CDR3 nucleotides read TGCGCCAGCAGCCAAGGGAATAGGGAGGTGGGACCCGATACGCAGTATTTT. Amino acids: CASSQGNREVGPDTQYF.

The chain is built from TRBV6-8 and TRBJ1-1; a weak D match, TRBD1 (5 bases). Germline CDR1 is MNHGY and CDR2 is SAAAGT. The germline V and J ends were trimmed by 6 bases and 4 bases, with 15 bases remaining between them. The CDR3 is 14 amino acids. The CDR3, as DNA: TGTGCCAGCAGCCAGAGTGGGACGGGCACTGAAGCTTTCTTT. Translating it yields CASSQSGTGTEAFF.

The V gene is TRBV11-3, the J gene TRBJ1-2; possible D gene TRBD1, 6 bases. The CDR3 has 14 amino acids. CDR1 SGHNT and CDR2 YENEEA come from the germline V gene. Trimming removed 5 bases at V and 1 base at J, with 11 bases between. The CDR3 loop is CASSADSSNYGYTF. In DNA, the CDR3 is TGTGCCAGCAGCGCGGACAGCAGTAACTATGGCTACACCTTC.

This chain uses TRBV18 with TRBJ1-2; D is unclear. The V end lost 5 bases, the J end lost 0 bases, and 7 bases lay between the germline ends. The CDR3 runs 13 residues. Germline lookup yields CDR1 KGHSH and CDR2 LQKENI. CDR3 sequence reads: CASSSGTNYGYTF. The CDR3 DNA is TGTGCCAGCTCATCCGGTACTAACTATGGCTACACCTTC.

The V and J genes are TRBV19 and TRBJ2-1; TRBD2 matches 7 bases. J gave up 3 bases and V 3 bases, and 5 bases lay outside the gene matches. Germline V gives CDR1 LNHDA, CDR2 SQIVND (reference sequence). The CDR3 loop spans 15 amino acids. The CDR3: CASSMPASGYNEQFF. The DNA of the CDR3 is TGTGCCAGTAGTATGCCGGCTAGCGGCTACAATGAGCAGTTCTTC.

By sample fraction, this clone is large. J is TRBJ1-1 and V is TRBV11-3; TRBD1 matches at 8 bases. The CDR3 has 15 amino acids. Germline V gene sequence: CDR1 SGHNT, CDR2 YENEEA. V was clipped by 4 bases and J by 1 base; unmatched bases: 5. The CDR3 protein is CASSSSGQGNTEAFF. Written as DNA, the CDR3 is TGTGCCAGCAGCTCTTCCGGACAGGGGAACACTGAAGCTTTCTTT.

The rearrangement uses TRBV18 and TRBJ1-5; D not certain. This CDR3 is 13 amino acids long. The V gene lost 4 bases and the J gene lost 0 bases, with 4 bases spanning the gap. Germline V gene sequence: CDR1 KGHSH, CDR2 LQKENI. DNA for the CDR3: TGTGCCAGCTCACTCCATAGCAATCAGCCCCAGCATTTT. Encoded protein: CASSLHSNQPQHF.

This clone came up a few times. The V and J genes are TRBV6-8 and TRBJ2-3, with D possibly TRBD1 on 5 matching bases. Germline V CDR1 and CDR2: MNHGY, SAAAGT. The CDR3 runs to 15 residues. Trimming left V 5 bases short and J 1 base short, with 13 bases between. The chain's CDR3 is CASSNQGDGTDTQYF. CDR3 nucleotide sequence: TGTGCCAGCAGTAACCAGGGTGACGGCACAGATACGCAGTATTTT.

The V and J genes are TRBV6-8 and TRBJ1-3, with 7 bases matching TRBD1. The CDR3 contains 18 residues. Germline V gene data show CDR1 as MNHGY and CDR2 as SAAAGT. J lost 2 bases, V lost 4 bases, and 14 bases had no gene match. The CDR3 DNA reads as TGTGCCAGCAGTTTCCAAGGGATTTGGACAGGCGCTGGAAACACCATATATTTT. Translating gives CASSFQGIWTGAGNTIYF.

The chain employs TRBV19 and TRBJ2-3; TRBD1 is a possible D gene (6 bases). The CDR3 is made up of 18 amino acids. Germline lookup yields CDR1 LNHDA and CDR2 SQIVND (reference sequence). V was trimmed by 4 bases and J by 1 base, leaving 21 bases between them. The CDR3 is CASSTYGTHRTGTDTQYF. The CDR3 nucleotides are TGTGCCAGTAGTACATACGGGACACACAGGACCGGCACAGATACGCAGTATTTT.

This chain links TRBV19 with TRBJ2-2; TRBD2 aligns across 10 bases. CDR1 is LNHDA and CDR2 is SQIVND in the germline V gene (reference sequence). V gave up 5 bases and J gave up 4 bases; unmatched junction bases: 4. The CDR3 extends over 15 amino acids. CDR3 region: CASSWTSGTTGELFF. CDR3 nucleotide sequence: TGTGCCAGTAGTTGGACTAGCGGTACCACCGGGGAGCTGTTTTTT.

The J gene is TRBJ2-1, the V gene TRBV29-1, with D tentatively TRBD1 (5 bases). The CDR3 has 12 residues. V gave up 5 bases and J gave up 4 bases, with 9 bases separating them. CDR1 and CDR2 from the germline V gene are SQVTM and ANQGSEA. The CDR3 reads CSVTTGYNEQFF. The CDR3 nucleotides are TGCAGCGTTACAACAGGTTACAATGAGCAGTTCTTC.

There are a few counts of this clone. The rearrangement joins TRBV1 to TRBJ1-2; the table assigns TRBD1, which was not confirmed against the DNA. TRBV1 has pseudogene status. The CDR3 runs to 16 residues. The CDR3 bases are TGCGCCAGCAGCCCGGGACAGTTAGGTTTCTTCTATGGCTACACCTTC. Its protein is CASSPGQLGFFYGYTF.

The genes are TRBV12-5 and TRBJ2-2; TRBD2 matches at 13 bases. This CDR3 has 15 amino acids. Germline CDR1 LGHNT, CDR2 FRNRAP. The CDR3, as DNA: TGTGCCAGCACCCCAACTAGCGGGAGGGCCGGGGAGCTGTTTTTT. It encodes CASTPTSGRAGELFF. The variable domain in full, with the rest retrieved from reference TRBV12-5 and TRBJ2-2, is DARVTQTPRHKVTEMGQEVTMRCQPILGHNTVFWYRQTMMQGLELLAYFRNRAPLDDSGMPKDRFSAEMPDATLATLKIQPSEPRDSAVYFCASTPTSGRAGELFFGEGSRLTVL.

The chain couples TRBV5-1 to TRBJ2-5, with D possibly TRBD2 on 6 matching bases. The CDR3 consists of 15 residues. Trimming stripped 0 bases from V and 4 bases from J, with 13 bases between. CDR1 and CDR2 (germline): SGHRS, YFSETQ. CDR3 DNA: TGCGCCAGCAGCTTGGCCGGAGGGTTTCGAGAGACCCAGTACTTC. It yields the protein CASSLAGGFRETQYF.

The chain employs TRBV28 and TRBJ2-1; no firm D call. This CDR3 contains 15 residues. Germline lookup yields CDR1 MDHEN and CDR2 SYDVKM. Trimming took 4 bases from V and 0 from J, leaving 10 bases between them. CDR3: CASSSPISSYNEQFF. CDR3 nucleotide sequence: TGTGCCAGCAGTTCCCCAATTAGCTCCTACAATGAGCAGTTCTTC.

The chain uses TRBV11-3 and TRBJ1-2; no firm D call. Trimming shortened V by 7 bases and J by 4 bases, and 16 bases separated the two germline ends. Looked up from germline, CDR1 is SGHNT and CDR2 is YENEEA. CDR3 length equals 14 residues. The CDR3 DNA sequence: TGTGCCAGCACCCCCGACATCGGACGCTATGGCTACACCTTC. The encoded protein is CASTPDIGRYGYTF.

The CDR3 nucleotides are TGTGCCAGCTCACCAGGACAGGTCGGTGGCTACACCTTC. It is translated as CASSPGQVGGYTF. This sequence joins TRBV18 and TRBJ1-2, with 7 bases aligning to TRBD1. Germline CDR1 KGHSH, CDR2 LQKENI. The V and J ends lost 2 bases and 7 bases, in that order; junction bases with no gene match: 4. The length of the CDR3 is 13 residues.

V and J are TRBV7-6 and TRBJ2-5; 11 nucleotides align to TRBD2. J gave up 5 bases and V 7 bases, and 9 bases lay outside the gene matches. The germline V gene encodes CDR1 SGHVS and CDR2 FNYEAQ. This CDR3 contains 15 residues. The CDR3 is CASTIILAGDETQYF. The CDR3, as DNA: TGTGCCAGCACCATCATACTAGCGGGAGATGAGACCCAGTACTTC.

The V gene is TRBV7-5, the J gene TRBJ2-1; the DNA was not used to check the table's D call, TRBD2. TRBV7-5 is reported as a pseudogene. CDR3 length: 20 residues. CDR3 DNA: TGTGCCAGCGCTCCCCATCGTGGGATGGTTGGCCCTAGCGGGCAATATCAGCAGTTCTTC. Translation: CASAPHRGMVGPSGQYQQFF.

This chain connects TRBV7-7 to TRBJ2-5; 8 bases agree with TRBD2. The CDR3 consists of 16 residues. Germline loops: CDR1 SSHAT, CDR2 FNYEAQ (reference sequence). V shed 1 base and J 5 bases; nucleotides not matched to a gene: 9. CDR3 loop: CASSLDRRGAGETQYF. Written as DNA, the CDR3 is TGTGCCAGCAGCTTAGACCGGCGGGGGGCGGGGGAGACCCAGTACTTC.